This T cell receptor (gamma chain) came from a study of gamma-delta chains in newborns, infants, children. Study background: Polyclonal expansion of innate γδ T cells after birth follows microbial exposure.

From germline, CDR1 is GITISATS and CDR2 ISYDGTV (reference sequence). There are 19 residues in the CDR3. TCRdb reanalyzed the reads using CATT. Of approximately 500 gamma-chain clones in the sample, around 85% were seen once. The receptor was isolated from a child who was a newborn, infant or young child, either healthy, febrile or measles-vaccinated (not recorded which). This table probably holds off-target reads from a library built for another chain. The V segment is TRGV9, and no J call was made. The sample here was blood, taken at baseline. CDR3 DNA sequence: TGTGCCTGTGACAACCCCCAGCGAGTCAAAAAGGGTTTGACAGCACAACTCTTCTTT. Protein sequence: CACDNPQRVKKGLTAQLFF.